These 5 T cell receptor beta chains came from one sample sequenced in a study of response to subunit inactivated influenza vaccine. In TCRdb, the RT-PCR reads were re-called with MiXCR into one record per CDR3 protein. The sample carries 450,000 to 500,000 distinct CDR3 sequences, over 9.5% recorded once. The specimen comprised PBMCs from blood, sampled roughly 45 days after vaccination. These receptors all stem from a man over 45 who received an inactivated influenza vaccine.

This clonotype was counted only a few times. The rearrangement joins TRBV9 to TRBJ2-3; D may be TRBD2 (6 bases). Germline-derived CDR1 and CDR2 are SGDLS and YYNGEE. V was shortened by 0 bases and J by 3 bases, with 11 bases between the two germline ends. The CDR3 has 15 residues. The CDR3 DNA follows: TGTGCCAGCAGCGTAGTGGGACTGATAACAGATACGCAGTATTTT. This translates into CASSVVGLITDTQYF.

The J gene is TRBJ2-6, the V gene TRBV27; no clear D. The V and J ends lost 5 bases and 0 bases respectively, with 14 bases between them. CDR3 length equals 17 residues. From germline, CDR1 is MNHEY and CDR2 SMNVEV (reference sequence). The CDR3 DNA sequence: TGTGCCAGCAGTCCTATAGAGACGAGCTCTGGGGCCAACGTCCTGACTTTC. Translated, it gives CASSPIETSSGANVLTF.

This clonotype was seen a few times. The gene calls are TRBV7-2 and TRBJ2-6; the D call may be TRBD1 or TRBD2 (5 bases each). In germline, CDR1 is SGHTA, CDR2 FQGNSA. The CDR3 extends over 16 amino acids. V lost 5 bases and J 1 base, leaving 12 bases between the germline ends. The CDR3 spells CASSPSWGSGANVLTF. CDR3 sequence (DNA): TGTGCCAGCAGCCCCAGCTGGGGGTCTGGGGCCAACGTCCTGACTTTC.

This chain joins TRBV29-1 and TRBJ2-7; 10 bases are a match to TRBD2. Germline assignment: CDR1 SQVTM and CDR2 ANQGSEA. Losses at the gene ends were 5 bases for V and 4 bases for J; bases not matched to a gene: 5. This CDR3 has 13 amino acids. CDR3 amino acids: CSVSGRAAYEQYF. The DNA for the CDR3 is TGCAGCGTTAGCGGGAGGGCCGCGTACGAGCAGTACTTC.

In its sample, this clonotype was seen many times. This chain joins TRBV12-3 or TRBV12-4 and TRBJ1-1; D not resolved. CDR3 length equals 14 residues. Deletions cut 5 bases from V and 2 bases from J, with 12 bases between. CDR3 in DNA: TGTGCCAGCAGTAACCGGGCCTCCAACACTGAAGCTTTCTTT. It yields the protein CASSNRASNTEAFF.